Sequencing of this T cell receptor beta chain was carried out in a study of resident and recirculating memory T cells in vitiligo. The wider study: Epidermis came from shave biopsies of lesional and nonlesional sites, plus PBMCs. No cells were sorted; samples were homogenized just before genomic DNA extraction. Study-level findings and limits: Different lesions suggested infiltration by different T cell clones.

The germline gives CDR1 SEHNR, CDR2 FQNEAQ (reference sequence). There are 16 residues in the CDR3. The trim removed 5 bases at V and 3 bases at J, leaving 8 bases unmatched. Clones were read by immunoSEQ multiplex PCR, and TCRdb kept only the in-frame ones, dropping some. The data hold tens of thousands of clones, with approximately 90% observed a single time. About this clone: Its antigen is unknown.

The J gene is TRBJ2-2, the V gene TRBV7-9, with 8 bases identical to TRBD2. The material sequenced was blood. This TCR derives from a male donor with vitiligo. The CDR3 DNA reads TGTGCCAGCAGCGCATTCCGGGGGGGGCACACCGGGGAGCTGTTTTTT. Its protein product is CASSAFRGGHTGELFF.